The clone carrying this T cell receptor beta chain was recorded once. Its specificity is unknown. CDR1 is LNHNV, CDR2 YYDKDF, per germline (reference sequence). The CDR3 has 16 residues. J was trimmed by 0 bases and V by 4 bases; bases with no gene match: 3. The data stem from a study of cytomegalovirus exposure and HLA in healthy donors. Study results and limitations: Previously analyzed data showed that most TCR beta V segments were productive at a frequency of about 90% or about 30%. Later on, an analysis found that several of the most significant clusters appeared to be linked to common viral pathogens, which included parvovirus B19.

With 60 Vbeta and 13 Jbeta primers, the PCR was carried out. Libraries were prepared by immunoSEQ multiplex PCR; TCRdb keeps only in-frame clonotypes and omits some of them. The profile shows about 150,000 clones, around 70% of them singletons. The V and J genes are TRBV15 and TRBJ1-4; 9 bases match TRBD1. This receptor was obtained from a man aged 40-50 years in good health and CMV-seronegative. Sequenced material: PBMCs. The CDR3 DNA sequence: TGTGCCACCAGCATCAGGACAGGGGCAACTAATGAAAAACTGTTTTTT. The encoded protein is CATSIRTGATNEKLFF.